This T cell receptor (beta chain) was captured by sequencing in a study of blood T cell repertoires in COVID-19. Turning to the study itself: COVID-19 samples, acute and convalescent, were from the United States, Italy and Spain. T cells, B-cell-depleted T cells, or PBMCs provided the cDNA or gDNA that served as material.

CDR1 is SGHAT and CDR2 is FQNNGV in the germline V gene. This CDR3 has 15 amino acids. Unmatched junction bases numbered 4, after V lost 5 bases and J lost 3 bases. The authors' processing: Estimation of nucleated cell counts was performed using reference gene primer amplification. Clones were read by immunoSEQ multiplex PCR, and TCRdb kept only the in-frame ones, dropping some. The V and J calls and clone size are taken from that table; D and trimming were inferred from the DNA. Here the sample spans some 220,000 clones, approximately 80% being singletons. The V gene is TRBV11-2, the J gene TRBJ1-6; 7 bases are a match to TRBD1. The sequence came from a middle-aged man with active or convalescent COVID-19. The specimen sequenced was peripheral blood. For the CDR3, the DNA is TGTGCCAGCAGCCAAGGGGGCAGCTATAATTCACCCCTCCACTTT. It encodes CASSQGGSYNSPLHF.